The TCR beta chain described here comes from a study of blood T cell repertoires in COVID-19. Study summary: Specimens from acute and convalescent COVID-19 originated in the United States, Italy and Spain. Nucleic acid was either cDNA or gDNA, and it came from T cells, B-cell-depleted T cells, or PBMCs.

Germline CDR1 MNHEY, CDR2 SVGAGI. Trimming removed 10 bases at V and 2 bases at J, with 20 bases between. The CDR3 spans 15 residues. There are many counts of this clone. In the authors' workflow: For nucleated cells, counts were estimated from reference gene primer amplification. The assay was immunoSEQ multiplex PCR, and TCRdb's table has in-frame clones only and misses some. Clonal size and the V and J genes are those of that table, whereas D and trimming came from the DNA. The table includes roughly 260,000 clones, approximately 89% detected once. The rearrangement joins TRBV6-5 to TRBJ1-1; D is possibly TRBD1 (6 bases). Sequenced input: peripheral blood. This TCR came from a man aged 40-55 years who had recovered from COVID-19. In DNA form, the CDR3 reads TGTGCCACCATCTTTTTGGTAGGGGGAAACACTGAAGCTTTCTTT. Its protein product is CATIFLVGGNTEAFF.